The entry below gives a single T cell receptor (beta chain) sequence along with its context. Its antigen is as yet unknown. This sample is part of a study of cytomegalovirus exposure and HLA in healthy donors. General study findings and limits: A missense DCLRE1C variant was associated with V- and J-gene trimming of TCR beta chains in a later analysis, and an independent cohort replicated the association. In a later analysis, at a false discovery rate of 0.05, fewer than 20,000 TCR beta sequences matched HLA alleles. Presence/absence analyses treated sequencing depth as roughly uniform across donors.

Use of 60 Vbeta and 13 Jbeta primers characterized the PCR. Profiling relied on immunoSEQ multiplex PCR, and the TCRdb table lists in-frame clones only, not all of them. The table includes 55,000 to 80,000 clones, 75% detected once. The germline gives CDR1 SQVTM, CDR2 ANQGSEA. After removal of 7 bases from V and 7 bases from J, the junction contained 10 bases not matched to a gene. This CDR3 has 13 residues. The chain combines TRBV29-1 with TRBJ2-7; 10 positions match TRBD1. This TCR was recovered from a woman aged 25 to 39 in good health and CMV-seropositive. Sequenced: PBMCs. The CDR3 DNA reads TGCAGCGCGCTGGGACAGGGGACGGGGGAGCAGTACTTC. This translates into CSALGQGTGEQYF.